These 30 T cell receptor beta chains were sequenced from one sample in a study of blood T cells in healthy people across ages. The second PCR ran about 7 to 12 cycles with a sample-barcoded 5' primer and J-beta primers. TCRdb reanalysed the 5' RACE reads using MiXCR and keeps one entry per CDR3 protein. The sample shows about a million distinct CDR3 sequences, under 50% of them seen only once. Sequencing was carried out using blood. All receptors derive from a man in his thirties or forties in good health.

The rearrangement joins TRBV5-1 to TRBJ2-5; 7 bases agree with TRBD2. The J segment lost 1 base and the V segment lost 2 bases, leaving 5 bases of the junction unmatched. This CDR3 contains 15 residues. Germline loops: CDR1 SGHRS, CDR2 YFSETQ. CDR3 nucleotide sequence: TGCGCCAGCAGCTTTGCGGGGGACTTCCAAGAGACCCAGTACTTC. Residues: CASSFAGDFQETQYF.

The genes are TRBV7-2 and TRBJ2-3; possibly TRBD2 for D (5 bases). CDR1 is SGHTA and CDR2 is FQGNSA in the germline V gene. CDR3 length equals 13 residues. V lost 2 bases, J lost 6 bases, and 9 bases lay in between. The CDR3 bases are TGTGCCAGCAGCTTAATTTGGAGGGATACGCAGTATTTT. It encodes CASSLIWRDTQYF.

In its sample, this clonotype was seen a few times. The CDR3 DNA reads TGTGCCATCAGTGAGGGTTGGGGGTCAGTGAACACTGAAGCTTTCTTT. The encoded protein is CAISEGWGSVNTEAFF. This chain connects TRBV10-3 to TRBJ1-1; D might be TRBD1 (5 bases). Germline CDR1 ENHRY, CDR2 SYGVKD. V was cut by 2 bases and J by 0 bases, with 13 bases left in between. The CDR3 sequence is 16 residues long.

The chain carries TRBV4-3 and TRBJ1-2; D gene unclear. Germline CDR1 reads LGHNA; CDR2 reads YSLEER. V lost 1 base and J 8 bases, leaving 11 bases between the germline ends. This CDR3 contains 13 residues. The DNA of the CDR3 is TGCGCCAGCAGCCAAGGTGGCTTAGGGGGCTACACCTTC. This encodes CASSQGGLGGYTF.

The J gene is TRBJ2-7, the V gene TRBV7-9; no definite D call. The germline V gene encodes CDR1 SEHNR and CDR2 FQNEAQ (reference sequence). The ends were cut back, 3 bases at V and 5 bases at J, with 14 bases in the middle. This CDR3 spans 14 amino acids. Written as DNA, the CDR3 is TGTGCCAGCAGCTTGGCTAAGGTTACAGACGAGCAGTACTTC. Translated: CASSLAKVTDEQYF.

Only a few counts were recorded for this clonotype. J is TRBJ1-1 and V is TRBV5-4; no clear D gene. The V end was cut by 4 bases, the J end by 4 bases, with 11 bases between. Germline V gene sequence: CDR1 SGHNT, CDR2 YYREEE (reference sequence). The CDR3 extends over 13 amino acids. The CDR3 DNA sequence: TGTGCCAGCAGCGTGTGGATTGGCACTGAAGCTTTCTTT. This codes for CASSVWIGTEAFF.

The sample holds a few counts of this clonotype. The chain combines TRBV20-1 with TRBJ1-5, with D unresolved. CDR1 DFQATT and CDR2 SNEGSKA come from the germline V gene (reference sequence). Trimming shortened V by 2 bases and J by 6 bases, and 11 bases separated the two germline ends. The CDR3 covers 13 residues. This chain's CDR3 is CSARSGIGQPQHF. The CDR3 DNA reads TGCAGTGCTAGATCGGGGATCGGTCAGCCCCAGCATTTT.

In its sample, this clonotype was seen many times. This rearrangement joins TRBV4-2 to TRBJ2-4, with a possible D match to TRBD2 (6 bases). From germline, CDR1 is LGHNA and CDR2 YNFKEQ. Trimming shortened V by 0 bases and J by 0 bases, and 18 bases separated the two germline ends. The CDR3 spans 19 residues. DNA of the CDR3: TGTGCCAGCAGCCAAGATTCTGGCGGGACGGACCTAGCCAAAAACATTCAGTACTTC. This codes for CASSQDSGGTDLAKNIQYF.

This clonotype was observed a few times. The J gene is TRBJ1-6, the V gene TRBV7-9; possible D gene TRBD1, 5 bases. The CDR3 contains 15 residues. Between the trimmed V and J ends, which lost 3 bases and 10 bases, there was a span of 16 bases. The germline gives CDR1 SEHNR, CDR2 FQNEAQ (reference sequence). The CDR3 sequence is CASSLSGTSGSPLHF. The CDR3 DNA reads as TGTGCCAGCAGCTTGTCCGGGACTTCTGGATCACCCCTCCACTTT.

Here the CDR3 DNA reads TGCAGCGTTTATAGCACTGAAGCTTTCTTT. The encoded protein is CSVYSTEAFF. The chain couples TRBV29-1 to TRBJ1-1; the D is unclear. This CDR3 has 10 amino acids. V was clipped by 5 bases and J by 4 bases, with 5 bases between them. Per the germline V gene, CDR1 is SQVTM and CDR2 is ANQGSEA.

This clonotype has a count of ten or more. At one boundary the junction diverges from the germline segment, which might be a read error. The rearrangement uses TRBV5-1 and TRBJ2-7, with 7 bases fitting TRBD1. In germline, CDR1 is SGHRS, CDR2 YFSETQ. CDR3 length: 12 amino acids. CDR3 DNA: TGTGCCAGCAGCTTAGACAGGGACGAGCAGTACTTC. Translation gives CASSLDRDEQYF.

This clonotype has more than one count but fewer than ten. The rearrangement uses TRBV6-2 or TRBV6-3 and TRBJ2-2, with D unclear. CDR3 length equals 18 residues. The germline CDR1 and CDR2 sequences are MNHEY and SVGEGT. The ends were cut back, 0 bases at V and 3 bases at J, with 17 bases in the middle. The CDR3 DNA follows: TGTGCCAGCAGTTACTCTGTCAGTGGCCTCGCCCACACCGGGGAGCTGTTTTTT. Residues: CASSYSVSGLAHTGELFF.

This CDR3 reads CASSLEWAGELYNEQFF. The CDR3, as DNA: TGTGCCAGCAGCTTGGAGTGGGCGGGGGAACTTTACAATGAGCAGTTCTTC. V usage is TRBV5-6 and J usage is TRBJ2-1; TRBD2 agrees at 7 bases. The J segment lost 4 bases and the V segment lost 0 bases, leaving 10 bases of the junction unmatched. This CDR3 is built from 17 residues. CDR1 is SGHDT and CDR2 is YYEEEE in the germline V gene.

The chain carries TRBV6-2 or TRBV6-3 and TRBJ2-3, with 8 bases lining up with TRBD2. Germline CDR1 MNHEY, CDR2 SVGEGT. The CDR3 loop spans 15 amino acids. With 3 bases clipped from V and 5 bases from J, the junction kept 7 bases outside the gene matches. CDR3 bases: TGTGCCAGCAGTTATCTCGGGGGGGGGAAAGATACGCAGTATTTT. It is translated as CASSYLGGGKDTQYF.

The CDR3 here is CASSRGKNEQFF. CDR3 DNA sequence: TGTGCCAGCAGCAGGGGGAAGAATGAGCAGTTCTTC. The chain couples TRBV7-9 to TRBJ2-1; perhaps TRBD1 as D (6 bases). The V end was cut by 5 bases, the J end by 7 bases, with 9 bases between. This CDR3 is built from 12 residues. Germline assignment: CDR1 SEHNR and CDR2 FQNEAQ (reference sequence).

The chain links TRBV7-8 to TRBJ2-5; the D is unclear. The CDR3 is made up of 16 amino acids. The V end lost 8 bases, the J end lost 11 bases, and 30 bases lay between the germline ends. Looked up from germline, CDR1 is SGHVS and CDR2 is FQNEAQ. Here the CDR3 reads CASRPPGPGGYNEQYF. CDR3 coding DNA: TGTGCCAGCCGCCCCCCTGGTCCAGGCGGCTACAATGAGCAGTACTTC.

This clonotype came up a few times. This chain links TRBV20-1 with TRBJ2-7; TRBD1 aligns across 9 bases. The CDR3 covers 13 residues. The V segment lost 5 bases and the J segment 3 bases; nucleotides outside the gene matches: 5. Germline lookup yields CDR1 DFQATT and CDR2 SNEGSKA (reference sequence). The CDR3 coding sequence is TGCAGTGCTTTGGGGGGACAGGGCTACGAGCAGTACTTC. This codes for CSALGGQGYEQYF.

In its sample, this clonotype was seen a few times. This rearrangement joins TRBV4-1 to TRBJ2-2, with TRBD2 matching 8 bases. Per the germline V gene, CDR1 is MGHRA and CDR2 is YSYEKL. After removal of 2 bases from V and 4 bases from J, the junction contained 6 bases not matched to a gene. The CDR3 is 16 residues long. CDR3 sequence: CASSQSGGPVTGELFF. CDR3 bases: TGCGCCAGCAGCCAATCGGGGGGGCCGGTCACCGGGGAGCTGTTTTTT.

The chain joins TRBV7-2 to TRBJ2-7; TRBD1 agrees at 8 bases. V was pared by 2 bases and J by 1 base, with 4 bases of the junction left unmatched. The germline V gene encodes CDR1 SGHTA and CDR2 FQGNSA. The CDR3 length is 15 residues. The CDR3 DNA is TGTGCCAGCAGCTTAAAGACAGGGGATTCCTACGAGCAGTACTTC. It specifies CASSLKTGDSYEQYF.

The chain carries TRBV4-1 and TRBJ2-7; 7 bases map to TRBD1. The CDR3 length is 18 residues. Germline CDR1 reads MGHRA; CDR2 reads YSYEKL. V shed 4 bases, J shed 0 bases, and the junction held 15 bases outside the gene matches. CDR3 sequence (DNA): TGCGCCAGCAGCCGACAACAACCCGGGACAGACAACTCCTACGAGCAGTACTTC. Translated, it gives CASSRQQPGTDNSYEQYF.

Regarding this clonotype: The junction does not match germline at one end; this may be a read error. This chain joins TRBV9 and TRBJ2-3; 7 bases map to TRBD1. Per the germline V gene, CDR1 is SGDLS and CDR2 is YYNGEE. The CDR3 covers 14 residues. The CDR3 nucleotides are TGTGCCAGCAGCCTTATGACAGGGTGGGATACGCGGTATTTT. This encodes CASSLMTGWDTRYF.

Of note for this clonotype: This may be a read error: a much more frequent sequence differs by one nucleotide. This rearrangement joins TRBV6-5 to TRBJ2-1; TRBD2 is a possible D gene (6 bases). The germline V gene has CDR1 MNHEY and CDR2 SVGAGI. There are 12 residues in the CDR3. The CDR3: CAGSPGRNEQFF. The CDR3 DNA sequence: TGTGCCGGCAGTCCAGGGAGGAATGAGCAGTTCTTC.

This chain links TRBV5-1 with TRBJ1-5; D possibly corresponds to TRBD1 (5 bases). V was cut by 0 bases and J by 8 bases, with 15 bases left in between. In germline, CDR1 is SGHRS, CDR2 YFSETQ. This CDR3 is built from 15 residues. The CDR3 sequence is CASSLGGGLGEPQHF. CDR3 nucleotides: TGCGCCAGCAGCTTGGGGGGCGGCCTCGGCGAGCCCCAGCATTTT. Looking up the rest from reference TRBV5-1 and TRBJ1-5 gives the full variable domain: KAGVTQTPRYLIKTRGQQVTLSCSPISGHRSVSWYQQTPGQGLQFLFEYFSETQRNKGNFPGRFSGRQFSNSRSEMNVSTLELGDSALYLCASSLGGGLGEPQHFGDGTRLSIL.

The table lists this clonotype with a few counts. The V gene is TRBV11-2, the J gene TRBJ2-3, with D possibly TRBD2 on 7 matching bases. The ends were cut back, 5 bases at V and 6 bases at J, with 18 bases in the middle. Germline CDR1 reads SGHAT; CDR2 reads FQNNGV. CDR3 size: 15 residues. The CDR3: CASSTGGQGADTQYF. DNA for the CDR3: TGTGCCAGCAGCACCGGGGGGCAGGGCGCGGATACGCAGTATTTT.

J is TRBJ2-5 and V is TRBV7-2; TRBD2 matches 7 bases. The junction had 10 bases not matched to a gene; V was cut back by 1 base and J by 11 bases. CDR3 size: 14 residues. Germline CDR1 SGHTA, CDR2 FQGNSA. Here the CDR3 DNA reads TGTGCCAGCAGCTTAGGTTCCAGCGGGGTTGAGCAGTACTTC. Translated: CASSLGSSGVEQYF.

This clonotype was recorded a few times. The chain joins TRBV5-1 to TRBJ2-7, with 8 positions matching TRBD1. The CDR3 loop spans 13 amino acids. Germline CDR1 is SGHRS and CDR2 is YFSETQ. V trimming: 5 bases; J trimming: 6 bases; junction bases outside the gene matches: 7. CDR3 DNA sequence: TGCGCCAGCAGACAAATACAGGGGGGCGAGCAGTACTTC. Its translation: CASRQIQGGEQYF.

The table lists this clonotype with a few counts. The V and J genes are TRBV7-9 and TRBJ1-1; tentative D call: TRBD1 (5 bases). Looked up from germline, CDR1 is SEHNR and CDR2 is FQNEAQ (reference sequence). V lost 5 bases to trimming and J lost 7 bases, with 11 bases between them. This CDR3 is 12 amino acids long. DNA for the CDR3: TGTGCCAGCAGCGAAACAGGCTGTGAAGCTTTCTTT. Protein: CASSETGCEAFF. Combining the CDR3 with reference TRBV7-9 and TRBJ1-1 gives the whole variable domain DTGVSQNPRHKITKRGQNVTFRCDPISEHNRLYWYRQTLGQGPEFLTYFQNEAQLEKSRLLSDRFSAERPKGSFSTLEIQRTEQGDSAMYLCASSETGCEAFFGQGTRLTVV.

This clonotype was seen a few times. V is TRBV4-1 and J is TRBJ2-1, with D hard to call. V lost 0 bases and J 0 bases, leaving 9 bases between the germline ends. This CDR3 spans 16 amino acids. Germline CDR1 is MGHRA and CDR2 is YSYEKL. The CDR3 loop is CASSQEGRSSYNEQFF. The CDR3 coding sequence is TGCGCCAGCAGCCAAGAGGGCAGGAGCTCCTACAATGAGCAGTTCTTC.

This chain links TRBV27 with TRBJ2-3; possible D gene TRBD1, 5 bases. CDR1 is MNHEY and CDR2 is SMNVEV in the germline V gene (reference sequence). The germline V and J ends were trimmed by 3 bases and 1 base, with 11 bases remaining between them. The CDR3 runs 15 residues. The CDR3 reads CASSFSQARTDTQYF. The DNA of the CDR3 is TGTGCCAGCAGTTTTTCACAGGCTCGCACAGATACGCAGTATTTT.

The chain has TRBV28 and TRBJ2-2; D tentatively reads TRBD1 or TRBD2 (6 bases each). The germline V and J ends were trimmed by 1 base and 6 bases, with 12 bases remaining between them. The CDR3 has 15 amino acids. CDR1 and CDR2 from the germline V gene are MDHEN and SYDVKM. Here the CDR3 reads CASSLSAGEAGELFF. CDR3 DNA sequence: TGTGCCAGCAGTTTATCGGCAGGGGAGGCCGGGGAGCTGTTTTTT.